The T cell receptor (beta chain) under discussion was sequenced for a study of cytomegalovirus exposure and HLA in healthy donors. Trimming took 5 bases from V and 1 from J, leaving 8 bases between them. In germline, CDR1 is GTSNPN, CDR2 SVGIG (reference sequence). This CDR3 spans 12 amino acids. In the PCR, 60 Vbeta and 13 Jbeta primers were used. TCRdb's table, derived via immunoSEQ multiplex PCR, lists solely in-frame clones and lacks some. The data contain some 190,000 clones, approximately 80% of them singletons. Sequenced sample: PBMCs. The TCR comes from a girl aged 5 to 17 in good health and CMV-seropositive. V gene TRBV30 combines with J gene TRBJ1-1; TRBD1 is a possible D gene (5 bases). In DNA form, the CDR3 reads TGTGCCTGGGGACAAACGAACACTGAAGCTTTCTTT. The encoded protein is CAWGQTNTEAFF.